These T cell receptor beta chains were read from a single sample in a study of spatial heterogeneity in lung cancer. TCRdb re-called the 5' RACE reads with MiXCR, one entry per CDR3 protein. The sample includes 2,500 to 3,500 distinct CDR3 sequences, roughly 30% seen only once; the top ten take less than 14%. The sample in question was lung tumor tissue, obtained at surgery. These TCRs come from a female donor with early-stage non-small cell lung cancer. Each CDR3 is given with its conserved first and last residue. The D gene is left open where the match is weak. Some rows have no size entry. The others give once, few or many, or a class for an expanded clone.

j_gene,abundance,d_gene,v_gene,CDR3nt,CDR3aa
TRBJ1-2,.,.,TRBV7-9,TGTGCCAGCACCGGAGGGGGTACTAACTATGGCTACACCTTC,CASTGGGTNYGYTF
TRBJ1-5,medium-sized,.,TRBV20-1,TGCAGTGCTAGAGACAAGGGCAATCAGCCCCAGCATTTT,CSARDKGNQPQHF
TRBJ1-1,.,.,TRBV18,TGTGCCAGCTCACCACCGGCAGGGCAAGCTTTCTTT,CASSPPAGQAFF
TRBJ2-3,.,.,TRBV4-3,TGCGCCAGCAGCCAAGATAACAGGGTGGGAGATACGCAGTATTTT,CASSQDNRVGDTQYF
TRBJ2-3,.,.,TRBV27,TGTGCCAGCAGTTTCAGTGACCCCCGGGCAGATACGCAGTATTTT,CASSFSDPRADTQYF
TRBJ2-7,medium-sized,TRBD1,TRBV12-3/TRBV12-4,TGTGCCAGCAGTGCCGACAGGGTATTCTCCTACGAGCAGTACTTC,CASSADRVFSYEQYF
TRBJ2-3,medium-sized,.,TRBV4-1,TGCGCCAGCAGCCAAGAGAGACGGCTCACAGATACGCAGTATTTT,CASSQERRLTDTQYF
TRBJ2-1,large,.,TRBV7-2,TGTGCCAGCAGCTCCCAGAGAGGACCCTACAATGAGCAGTTCTTC,CASSSQRGPYNEQFF
TRBJ2-1,.,.,TRBV12-3/TRBV12-4,TGTGCCAGCAGTTTGCTCCGGGACACCCTCTTC,CASSLLRDTLF
TRBJ2-1,few,TRBD2,TRBV7-9,TGTGCCAGCAGCTTGACGCGGGAGTACAATGAGCAGTTCTTC,CASSLTREYNEQFF
TRBJ2-7,large,.,TRBV7-2,TGTGCCAGCAGCCAGGCCTGGGGTGGTGCATCGGACGAGCAGTACTTC,CASSQAWGGASDEQYF
TRBJ2-3,.,TRBD1,TRBV28,TGTGCCAGCAGTGCGGGACAGGGTCCCGTCGGACGCACAGATACGCAGTATTTT,CASSAGQGPVGRTDTQYF
TRBJ2-3,.,.,TRBV5-1,TGCGCCAGCCGCGATAGTGAGGATACGCAGTATTTT,CASRDSEDTQYF
TRBJ2-3,once,.,TRBV7-9,TGTGCCAGCACACCCGGGACGACAGGAGATACGCAGTATTTT,CASTPGTTGDTQYF
TRBJ2-1,.,TRBD2,TRBV20-1,TGCAGCCCGCTGGGACTAGCGGGAGATAGTTCCTACAATGAGCAGTTCTTC,CSPLGLAGDSSYNEQFF
TRBJ2-3,many,.,TRBV11-1,TGTGCCAGCAGACCTGGGGGAGCAGGAGATACGCAGTATTTT,CASRPGGAGDTQYF
TRBJ1-1,medium-sized,TRBD1,TRBV5-4,TGTGCCAGCAGCTCGGGACAGGGGGCAGGAATGAACACTGAAGCTTTCTTT,CASSSGQGAGMNTEAFF
TRBJ2-5,few,.,TRBV7-9,TGTGCCAGCAGCTTTGGCGGGCGAGCAGAGACCCAGTACTTC,CASSFGGRAETQYF
TRBJ2-2,medium-sized,.,TRBV28,TGTGCCAGCAGTTCCGGAAATCTAGTTTTCACCGGGGAGCTGTTTTTT,CASSSGNLVFTGELFF
TRBJ2-1,large,TRBD2,TRBV7-6,TGTGCCAGCAGCTCGATAGCCGGAATAGCGGGAGAGGATGAGCAGTTCTTC,CASSSIAGIAGEDEQFF
TRBJ2-7,.,TRBD1,TRBV10-3,TGTGCCATCAGCGGCGGGACAGGGGACGAGCAGTACTTC,CAISGGTGDEQYF
TRBJ2-3,few,.,TRBV5-1,TGCGCCAGCAGCCCGGTCAGGGGACTCACAGATACGCAGTATTTT,CASSPVRGLTDTQYF
TRBJ2-2,once,TRBD2,TRBV27,TGTGCCAGCAGTTTTGGGACTAGCACATCGAACACCGGGGAGCTGTTTTTT,CASSFGTSTSNTGELFF
TRBJ1-1,.,.,TRBV28,TGTGCCAGCAGTTTATGGGCGTTGGGGGTTAGTAACCAAAACACTGAAGCTTTCTTT,CASSLWALGVSNQNTEAFF
TRBJ2-7,few,.,TRBV3-2,TGTGCCAGCCCTAATTTGCGGTACGAGGAGCAGTACTTC,CASPNLRYEEQYF
TRBJ2-3,.,.,TRBV7-9,TGTGCCAGCAGAGTGGGGGCAAAGGACAGAGATACGCAGTATTTT,CASRVGAKDRDTQYF
TRBJ2-3,large,TRBD2,TRBV20-1,TGCAGTGCTAGAGATAATTGGCGGGAGGCAGATACGCAGTATTTT,CSARDNWREADTQYF
TRBJ2-1,large,TRBD2,TRBV20-1,TGCAGTGCTAAGACTAGCGGGAGAGGAGGTGAGCAGTTCTTC,CSAKTSGRGGEQFF
TRBJ2-7,few,.,TRBV12-3/TRBV12-4,TGTGCCAGCAGCGGTCCCAGGGTCTACGAGCAGTACTTC,CASSGPRVYEQYF
TRBJ2-1,few,.,TRBV5-1,TGCGCCAGCAGCTTGGGAGGTAGCGGTTACAATGAGCAGTTCTTC,CASSLGGSGYNEQFF
TRBJ2-3,.,.,TRBV5-1,TGCGCCAGCATTCCGGGACCCCGAGGCACAGATACGCAGTATTTT,CASIPGPRGTDTQYF
TRBJ2-2,once,.,TRBV20-1,TGCAGTGCAGTGAACACCGGGGAGCTGTTTTTT,CSAVNTGELFF
TRBJ2-2,many,TRBD1,TRBV20-1,TGCAGTGCTAGAGAGGACAGGGACACCGGGGAGCTGTTTTTT,CSAREDRDTGELFF
TRBJ2-1,.,.,TRBV19,TGTGCCGTAGAGGGCAGGTTTTTACATGAGCAGTTCTTC,CAVEGRFLHEQFF
TRBJ1-5,large,TRBD1,TRBV27,TGTGCCAGCAGTCCCTTGGACAGGGGACTCTCCTCCCCCCAGCATTTT,CASSPLDRGLSSPQHF
TRBJ1-1,.,.,TRBV7-9,TGTGCCAGCAGCTTAAAAATTGGGAACACTGAAGCTTTCTTT,CASSLKIGNTEAFF
TRBJ2-7,.,.,TRBV28,TGTGCCAGCAGCATGGGACTGTACGAGCAGTACTTC,CASSMGLYEQYF
TRBJ2-3,.,.,TRBV12-3/TRBV12-4,TGTGCCAGCAGTTTCTCGGGGGAGCTTAGCACAGATACGCAGTATTTT,CASSFSGELSTDTQYF
TRBJ2-5,many,.,TRBV30,TGTGCCTGGAGTGCCCAGGGGCCAGAGACCCAGTACTTC,CAWSAQGPETQYF
TRBJ2-3,.,TRBD2,TRBV20-1,TGCAGTGCTTCCCGGGACTACCGCACAGATACGCAGTATTTT,CSASRDYRTDTQYF
TRBJ1-5,few,.,TRBV6-1,TGTGCCAGCAGTGGTGGAAACCAGAATCAGCCCCAGCATTTT,CASSGGNQNQPQHF